Listed here are 24 T cell receptor beta chains from one sample, sequenced in a study of T cells in Graves' hyperthyroidism and ophthalmopathy. The CDR3 regions of TCR beta were amplified from RNA transcripts. The study used the HTBI primer set for a first-round RT-PCR of the TCR CDR3. TCRdb reanalysed the multiplex PCR reads using MiXCR and keeps one entry per CDR3 protein. This sample has hundreds of thousands of distinct CDR3 sequences; more than 15% occur once, and the top ten carry around a quarter. The sample comprised blood. These receptors all come from a woman between 18 and 30 years old with Graves' hyperthyroidism that later progressed to Graves' ophthalmopathy.

This clonotype was seen repeatedly, ten times or more. The V gene is TRBV20-1, the J gene TRBJ2-5; the match to TRBD2 covers 9 bases. Germline V gene lookup returns CDR1 DFQATT and CDR2 SNEGSKA (reference sequence). This CDR3 region has 12 residues. V shed 8 bases, J shed 2 bases, and the junction held 3 bases outside the gene matches. CDR3 sequence (DNA): TGCAGTCTGACTAGCGGACAAGAGACCCAGTACTTC. Translating it yields CSLTSGQETQYF.

This clonotype was counted at least ten times. The genes are TRBV6-5 and TRBJ2-1; 13 bases are a match to TRBD2. This CDR3 contains 20 residues. CDR1 is MNHEY and CDR2 is SVGAGI in the germline V gene. With V trimmed by 0 bases and J by 1 base, 9 bases remained unmatched. CDR3 sequence (DNA): TGTGCCAGCAGTTACTCACCAACGACTAGCGGGAGGTTTTCCTACAATGAGCAGTTCTTC. This gives the protein CASSYSPTTSGRFSYNEQFF.

V gene TRBV24-1 combines with J gene TRBJ2-1; 12 positions agree with TRBD2. The germline CDR1 and CDR2 sequences are KGHDR and SFDVKD. The CDR3 length is 19 residues. J gave up 3 bases and V 9 bases, and 17 bases lay outside the gene matches. DNA for the CDR3: TGTGCCACCGAGGGACTTACGACTAGCGGGAGCGGGTTCTACAATGAGCAGTTCTTC. This encodes CATEGLTTSGSGFYNEQFF.

This clonotype was picked up many times. The chain combines TRBV30 with TRBJ2-1; 8 bases fit TRBD1. CDR1 is GTSNPN and CDR2 is SVGIG in the germline V gene (reference sequence). V lost 2 bases to trimming and J lost 4 bases; unmatched junction nucleotides: 7. The CDR3 extends over 15 amino acids. CDR3 region: CAWSLGQGAYNEQFF. In DNA form, the CDR3 reads TGTGCCTGGAGTTTAGGACAGGGAGCATACAATGAGCAGTTCTTC.

This clonotype was seen many times. V and J are TRBV7-2 and TRBJ1-5; no clear D gene. V shed 2 bases and J shed 3 bases, with 11 bases lying between them. The V gene's germline CDR1 is SGHTA and CDR2 FQGNSA. This CDR3 contains 15 residues. The CDR3 loop is CASSLLTGDNQPQHF. CDR3 in DNA: TGTGCCAGCAGCTTATTAACCGGGGACAATCAGCCCCAGCATTTT.

The table lists this clonotype with many counts. The rearrangement joins TRBV28 to TRBJ2-3; D not resolved. Trimming cost V 5 bases and J 6 bases, with 9 bases left between them. CDR3 size: 12 residues. Germline V CDR1 and CDR2: MDHEN, SYDVKM. CDR3 sequence reads: CASSPQRDTQYF. In DNA form, the CDR3 reads TGTGCCAGCAGTCCCCAAAGGGATACGCAGTATTTT.

This clonotype was counted at least ten times. V usage is TRBV10-3 and J usage is TRBJ1-5; the D gene is possibly TRBD1 (5 bases). The ends were cut back, 4 bases at V and 4 bases at J, with 5 bases in the middle. Germline CDR1 ENHRY, CDR2 SYGVKD. The CDR3 runs to 12 residues. CDR3 DNA sequence: TGTGCCATCAGTGGGGGGAATCAGCCCCAGCATTTT. This codes for CAISGGNQPQHF.

This clonotype was recorded at least ten times. The gene calls are TRBV11-2 and TRBJ2-5, with a tentative D call TRBD2 (5 bases). The V and J ends lost 0 bases and 7 bases respectively, with 6 bases between them. This CDR3 has 12 residues. Per germline, CDR1 SGHAT and CDR2 FQNNGV. The CDR3 DNA sequence: TGTGCCAGCAGCTTAGATGCGGGGACCCAGTACTTC. This sequence encodes CASSLDAGTQYF.

This clonotype came up a few times. The CDR3 DNA follows: TGTGCCTGGAGTGGCATCCGGCTCTCCAATGAGCAGTTCTTC. It yields the protein CAWSGIRLSNEQFF. The rearrangement links TRBV30 to TRBJ2-1; no clear D gene. CDR1 and CDR2 (germline): GTSNPN, SVGIG (reference sequence). The CDR3 loop spans 14 amino acids. The V and J ends lost 1 base and 6 bases respectively, with 13 bases between them.

The CDR3 here is CASGGWTDTTGELFF. The CDR3 DNA reads TGCGCCAGCGGAGGCTGGACTGATACCACCGGGGAGCTGTTTTTT. The V gene is TRBV5-1, the J gene TRBJ2-2; D possibly corresponds to TRBD2 (5 bases). V lost 7 bases to trimming and J lost 4 bases, with 17 bases between them. Germline V lookup: CDR1 SGHRS, CDR2 YFSETQ. The CDR3 has 15 residues.

Ten or more counts support this clonotype. J is TRBJ1-1 and V is TRBV20-1; 9 nucleotides align to TRBD1. Germline V CDR1 and CDR2: DFQATT, SNEGSKA (reference sequence). This CDR3 is built from 17 residues. The V and J ends lost 1 base and 1 base, in that order; junction bases with no gene match: 10. The CDR3 nucleotides read TGCAGTGCTAGAGTTCGGCCGCTGACAGGGGGGAACACTGAAGCTTTCTTT. It yields the protein CSARVRPLTGGNTEAFF.

The V and J genes are TRBV20-1 and TRBJ2-3; D call uncertain. There are 16 residues in the CDR3. Germline loops: CDR1 DFQATT, CDR2 SNEGSKA (reference sequence). V lost 2 bases to trimming and J lost 2 bases, with 17 bases between them. CDR3 loop: CSARNPRARFTDTQYF. CDR3 nucleotides: TGCAGTGCTAGAAACCCCCGTGCCCGCTTCACAGATACGCAGTATTTT.

On this clonotype: Germline and junction disagree at one end, which may indicate a read error. The rearrangement links TRBV5-1 to TRBJ2-7, with 10 bases identical to TRBD2. The CDR3 loop spans 14 amino acids. The germline V gene encodes CDR1 SGHRS and CDR2 YFSETQ. The CDR3 sequence: CASRNSGGFYEQSF. As DNA, the CDR3 is TGCGCCAGCAGAAATAGCGGGGGGTTCTACGAGCAGTCCTTC.

In its sample, this clonotype was seen many times. The chain links TRBV30 to TRBJ1-2; TRBD1 agrees at 7 bases. Germline assignment: CDR1 GTSNPN and CDR2 SVGIG (reference sequence). V dropped 2 bases and J dropped 4; count of bases not matched to a gene: 13. CDR3 length: 16 residues. Written as DNA, the CDR3 is TGTGCCTGGAGTTCGAGGGGGAGGGCAGGGGGCTATGGCTACACCTTC. Translating it yields CAWSSRGRAGGYGYTF. The full variable domain, in which reference TRBV30 and TRBJ1-2 provide the parts outside the CDR3, is SQTIHQWPATLVQPVGSPLSLECTVEGTSNPNLYWYRQAAGRGLQLLFYSVGIGQISSEVPQNLSASRPQDRQFILSSKKLLLSDSGFYLCAWSSRGRAGGYGYTFGSGTRLTVV.

This clonotype came up a few times. The chain joins TRBV28 to TRBJ2-3; D is ambiguous. Germline CDR1 is MDHEN and CDR2 is SYDVKM. CDR3 size: 14 residues. With 3 bases removed from V and 2 bases from J, the gap between germline ends came to 9 bases. In nucleotides, the CDR3 is TGTGCCAGCAGTTTGTTGCGCAACACAGATACGCAGTATTTT. The encoded protein is CASSLLRNTDTQYF.

This clonotype was picked up a small number of times. The rearrangement links TRBV27 to TRBJ2-7; a weak D match, TRBD2 (7 bases). Germline V gives CDR1 MNHEY, CDR2 SMNVEV (reference sequence). Trimming left V 5 bases short and J 2 bases short, with 10 bases between. The CDR3 covers 13 residues. Here the CDR3 DNA reads TGTGCCAGCAGTCGAGGGGGGGCCTACGAGCAGTACTTC. This codes for CASSRGGAYEQYF.

This clonotype was counted ten times or more. The J gene is TRBJ2-2, the V gene TRBV12-3 or TRBV12-4, with TRBD2 identical over 12 bases. The CDR3 is 15 amino acids. The J segment lost 8 bases and the V segment lost 6 bases, leaving 7 bases of the junction unmatched. The DNA of the CDR3 is TGTGCCAGCAGCCCTCTAGCGGGAGGGCTAGGGGAGCTGTTTTTT. Protein: CASSPLAGGLGELFF.

Turning to this clonotype: A much larger clone differs from this one at a single base, so this may be a read error. The chain links TRBV6-1 to TRBJ1-2, with TRBD1 matching 8 bases. This CDR3 comprises 15 residues. Per germline, CDR1 MNHNS and CDR2 SASEGT. V dropped 0 bases and J dropped 6; count of bases not matched to a gene: 6. CDR3 sequence (DNA): TGTGCCAGCAGTGAAGCGGTAACAGGGGGACATGGCTACACCTTC. It is translated as CASSEAVTGGHGYTF.

V usage is TRBV15 and J usage is TRBJ1-2; D unresolved. The V end lost 0 bases, the J end lost 5 bases, and 13 bases lay between the germline ends. This CDR3 comprises 15 residues. CDR1 is LNHNV, CDR2 YYDKDF, per germline (reference sequence). The CDR3 region has the DNA TGTGCCACCAGCAGAGATAAAGGGTTCTCGTATGGCTACACCTTC. Translation gives CATSRDKGFSYGYTF.

This clonotype was found many times. This chain connects TRBV27 to TRBJ2-1; 11 bases fit TRBD2. The junction had 10 bases not matched to a gene; V was cut back by 9 bases and J by 6 bases. Germline assignment: CDR1 MNHEY and CDR2 SMNVEV (reference sequence). This CDR3 region has 15 residues. The CDR3: CASTPLAGAGNEQFF. The CDR3 DNA sequence: TGTGCCAGTACCCCACTAGCGGGAGCTGGCAATGAGCAGTTCTTC.

With respect to this clonotype: A read error is possible here, since a much larger clone lies one base away. The CDR3 here is CASSLSGTGIEQYF. The CDR3 bases are TGTGCCAGCAGTTTATCCGGGACAGGGATCGAGCAGTACTTC. The chain has TRBV28 and TRBJ2-7, with 9 bases lining up with TRBD1. Per the germline V gene, CDR1 is MDHEN and CDR2 is SYDVKM. The CDR3 contains 14 residues. V shed 1 base and J 6 bases; nucleotides not matched to a gene: 4.

As to this clonotype: Likely a read error: the CDR3 ends without its conserved phenylalanine or tryptophan. The chain recombines TRBV6-1 with TRBJ2-5; TRBD1 or TRBD2 may be the D gene (5 bases each). CDR1 and CDR2 (germline): MNHNS, SASEGT. CDR3 length equals 14 residues. CDR3 sequence reads: CACSEWGTKETQYL. CDR3 in DNA: TGTGCCTGCAGTGAATGGGGGACCAAAGAGACCCAGTACCTC.

In DNA, the CDR3 is TGTGCCAGCAGCCCGAACCGAGAGGAAAAACTGTTTTTT. Translation: CASSPNREEKLFF. The rearrangement links TRBV14 to TRBJ1-4; unclear D gene. V lost 4 bases to trimming and J lost 8 bases, with 11 bases between them. Germline values: CDR1 SGHDN, CDR2 FVKESK. CDR3 length equals 13 residues. Looking up the rest from reference TRBV14 and TRBJ1-4 gives the full variable domain: EAGVTQFPSHSVIEKGQTVTLRCDPISGHDNLYWYRRVMGKEIKFLLHFVKESKQDESGMPNNRFLAERTGGTYSTLKVQPAELEDSGVYFCASSPNREEKLFFGSGTQLSVL.

At least ten counts were recorded for this clonotype. The J gene is TRBJ2-1, the V gene TRBV6-2 or TRBV6-3; TRBD1 or TRBD2 may be the D gene (5 bases each). V lost 2 bases to trimming and J lost 5 bases, with 13 bases between them. This CDR3 has 15 amino acids. The germline V gene has CDR1 MNHEY and CDR2 SVGEGT. The CDR3 sequence: CASSYVPGSHNEQFF. CDR3 in DNA: TGTGCCAGCAGTTACGTCCCAGGGAGCCACAATGAGCAGTTCTTC.